This note documents a single TCR beta chain sequence. This receptor's antigen is unknown. Per-base quality was not reported, and no clone a single base away is much larger than it. Healthy HIV-negative adults with no recently reported acute infections or vaccinations were included as donors. All donors were Caucasian adults living in Nashville, Tennessee, USA. Magnetic negative selection was used to enrich CD4+ T cells, after which naive cells were positively selected on CD45RA and the negative fraction became the memory subset. Blood was collected by leukapheresis, and PBMCs were isolated by Ficoll-Histopaque density gradient centrifugation and then cryopreserved in liquid nitrogen vapor phase. Analytical flow cytometry was used to check the purity and quantity of every magnetically sorted T cell population. Each sorted fraction had its genomic DNA isolated and then quantified by UV absorbance on a Nanodrop 2000c.

This sample was taken from a study of shared clonotypes between healthy human individuals (dated by TCRdb to 2020 to 2021). Background on the whole study: A couple of women and three men aged 18 to 49 years were included in the cohort. For each donor, CD4 naive and CD4 memory were each given three plates, CD8 naive was given two plates, and CD8 memory was given one plate. To estimate repertoire size and how much clonotype sharing occurs between individuals, the study deeply sequenced the blood TCR repertoires of a handful of healthy adults. Libraries were prepared and TCR repertoires were sequenced by different laboratories using diverse techniques, in order to increase sequencing depth and limit assay-specific biases. Each donor's leukapheresis produced roughly between roughly 0.9 and 9 billion PBMCs.

The germline V gene encodes CDR1 SGDLS and CDR2 YYNGEE. For this chain, trimming is 0 bases at the V end and 3 bases at the J end, and the number of junction bases without a gene match is 8. The CDR3 holds 17 amino acids from the cysteine to the phenylalanine. Only the CDR3 part of the read is kept: 51 bases, read in frame from the first base. TCR CDR3 regions were amplified from genomic DNA by multiplex PCR using the deep immunoSEQ assay. Extracted genomic DNA from each cell subset was spread evenly across all wells of several immunoSEQ 96-well plates, with each plate serving as a replicate. For sorted subsets, roughly 190 ng of genomic DNA, equivalent to roughly 33,000 T cell genomes, went into each replicate PCR. Purified libraries were quantified with a Qubit 3.0 fluorometer, sized on a Bioanalyzer 2100, and re-quantified with the KAPA Library Quantification kit. Every immunoSEQ 96-well plate was sequenced on a separate single-read 150-cycle Illumina NextSeq 550 flow cell. The original pipeline was this. Because only junctional sequences without quality scores were contained in the immunoSEQ output, filtering matching that applied to full-length reads could not be performed. Sequences were annotated with PyIR, a Python wrapper for IgBLAST v1.9, and V/J genes and CDR3 were assigned using IMGT germline references. Reads were filtered out if the reads had weak V/J assignments (E-value above 1e-6), no CDR3, stop codons, out-of-frame junctions, or ambiguous translated residues. V3J clonotypes were defined as sequences sharing an identical inferred V gene, J gene, and CDR3 amino acid sequence. The percentage overlap between two repertoires was calculated by dividing the number of shared unique clonotypes by the size of the smaller repertoire. Richness of each repertoire was evaluated using RTK rarefaction, the Chao1 estimator, and Recon v2.1 estimates of unobserved clonotypes. For all TCRbeta clonotypes obtained by the gDNA method from a few donors, generation probabilities were computed with OLGA. TCRdb took this table from immuneACCESS and kept in-frame rearrangements with V and J called. Such tables lack part of the clones; where checked against another copy, unresolved V genes explain under half of the gap, and the rest is unexplained. The V and J calls and the clone size are those of that table, but D and trimming were determined from the DNA. This sample lists nearly 1 million clones; about three quarters were detected once. The ten largest clones represent approximately 1.5% of the sample.

Points the paper makes about the study in general: Estimated clonotype richness was generally larger for naive than for memory subsets. When several donors were compared, the shared fraction of clonotypes was roughly 4.8% for naive CD4, less than 4% for naive CD8, 2.3% for memory CD4, and 0.4% for memory CD8. Pairwise subsampling indicated that sequencing depth was expected to affect the degree of clonotype sharing among donors. Even with the large sequencing depth, rarefaction of the sorted-subset datasets indicated that sequencing was incomplete. The small number of donors limited the genetic and exposure-history diversity represented. Compared with non-shared clonotypes, the clonotypes found in all four sorted-subset donors had higher generation probabilities. Only blood was sampled, and tissue TCR repertoires likely differ from those in blood.

The receptor comes from a man aged 18 to 30 in good health. The rearrangement combines TRBV9 with TRBJ2-3; TRBD2 aligns with 9 central bases. Sample: memory CD4+ T cells sorted from blood. The cell subset or site label, read with the paper, signifies: CD45RA-negative fraction. The base sequence is TGTGCCAGCAGCGTAGGGGTTAGCGGGAGTAGGACAGATACGCAGTATTTT. It encodes CASSVGVSGSRTDTQYF.